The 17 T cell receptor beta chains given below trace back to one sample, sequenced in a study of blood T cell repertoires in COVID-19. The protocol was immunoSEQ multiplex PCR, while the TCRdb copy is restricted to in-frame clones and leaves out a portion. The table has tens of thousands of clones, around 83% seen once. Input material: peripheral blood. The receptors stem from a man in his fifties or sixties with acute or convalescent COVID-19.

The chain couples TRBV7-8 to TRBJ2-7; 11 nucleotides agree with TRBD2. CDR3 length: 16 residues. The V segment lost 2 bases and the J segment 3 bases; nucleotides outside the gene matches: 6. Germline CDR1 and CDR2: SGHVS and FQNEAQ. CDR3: CASSLSGLAGGYEQYF. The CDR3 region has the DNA TGTGCCAGCAGCTTAAGCGGGCTAGCGGGAGGCTACGAGCAGTACTTC.

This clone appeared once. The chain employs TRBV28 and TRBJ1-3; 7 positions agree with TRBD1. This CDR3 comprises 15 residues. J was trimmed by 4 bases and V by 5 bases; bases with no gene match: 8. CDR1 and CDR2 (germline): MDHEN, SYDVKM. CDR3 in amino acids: CASSQAGTAGNTIYF. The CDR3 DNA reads TGTGCCAGCAGTCAGGCCGGGACAGCGGGAAACACCATATATTTT.

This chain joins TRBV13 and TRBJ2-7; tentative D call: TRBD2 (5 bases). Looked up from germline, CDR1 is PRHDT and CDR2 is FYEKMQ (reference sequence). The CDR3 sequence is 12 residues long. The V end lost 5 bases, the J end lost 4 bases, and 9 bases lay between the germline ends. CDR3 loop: CASSLGRYEQYF. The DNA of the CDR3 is TGTGCCAGCAGCCTTGGGAGATACGAGCAGTACTTC.

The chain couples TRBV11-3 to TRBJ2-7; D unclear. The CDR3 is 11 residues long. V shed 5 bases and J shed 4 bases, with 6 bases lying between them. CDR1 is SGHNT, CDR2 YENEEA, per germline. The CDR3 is CASSPHYEQYF. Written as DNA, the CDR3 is TGTGCCAGCAGCCCACATTACGAGCAGTACTTC.

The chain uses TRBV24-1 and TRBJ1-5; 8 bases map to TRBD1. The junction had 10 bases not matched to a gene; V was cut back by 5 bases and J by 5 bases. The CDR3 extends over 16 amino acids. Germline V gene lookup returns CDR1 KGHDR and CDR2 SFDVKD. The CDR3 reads CATSGSPGQAYQPQHF. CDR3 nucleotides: TGTGCCACCAGTGGGTCCCCGGGACAGGCCTATCAGCCCCAGCATTTT.

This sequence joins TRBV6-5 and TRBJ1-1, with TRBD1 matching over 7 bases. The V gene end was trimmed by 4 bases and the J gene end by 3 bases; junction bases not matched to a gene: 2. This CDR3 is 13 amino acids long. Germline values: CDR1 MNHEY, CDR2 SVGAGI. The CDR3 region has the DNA TGTGCCAGCAGTTCGACAGGGTACACTGAAGCTTTCTTT. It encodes CASSSTGYTEAFF.

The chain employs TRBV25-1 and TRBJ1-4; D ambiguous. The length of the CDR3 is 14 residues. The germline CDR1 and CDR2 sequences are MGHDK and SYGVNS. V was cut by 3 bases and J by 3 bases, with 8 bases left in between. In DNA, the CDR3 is TGTGCCAGCAGTGAGCCAGGTTCTAATGAAAAACTGTTTTTT. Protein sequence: CASSEPGSNEKLFF.

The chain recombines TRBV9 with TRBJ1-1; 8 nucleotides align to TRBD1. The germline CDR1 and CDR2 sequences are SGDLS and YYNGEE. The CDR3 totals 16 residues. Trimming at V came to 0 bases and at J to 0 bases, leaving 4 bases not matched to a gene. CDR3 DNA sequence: TGTGCCAGCAGCGTAGGCGACAGGGGTATGAACACTGAAGCTTTCTTT. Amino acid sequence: CASSVGDRGMNTEAFF.

This CDR3 reads CASSEPGTAIYEQYF. The CDR3 DNA reads as TGTGCCAGCAGTGAACCCGGGACAGCTATCTACGAGCAGTACTTC. This chain connects TRBV6-1 to TRBJ2-7; 7 nucleotides align to TRBD1. V shed 2 bases and J 3 bases; nucleotides not matched to a gene: 7. CDR3 length equals 15 residues. The germline V gene has CDR1 MNHNS and CDR2 SASEGT.

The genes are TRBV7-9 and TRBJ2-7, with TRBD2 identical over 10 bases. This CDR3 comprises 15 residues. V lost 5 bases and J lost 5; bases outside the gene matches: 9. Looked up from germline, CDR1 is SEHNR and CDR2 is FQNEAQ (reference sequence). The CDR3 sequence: CASSGKGLASHEQYF. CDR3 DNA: TGTGCCAGCAGCGGAAAGGGACTAGCGAGCCACGAGCAGTACTTC.

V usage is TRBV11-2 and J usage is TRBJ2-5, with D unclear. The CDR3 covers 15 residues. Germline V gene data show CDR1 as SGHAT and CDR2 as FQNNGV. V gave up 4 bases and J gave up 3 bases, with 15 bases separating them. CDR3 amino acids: CASSSVAWAEETQYF. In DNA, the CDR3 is TGTGCCAGCAGCTCGGTCGCCTGGGCAGAAGAGACCCAGTACTTC.

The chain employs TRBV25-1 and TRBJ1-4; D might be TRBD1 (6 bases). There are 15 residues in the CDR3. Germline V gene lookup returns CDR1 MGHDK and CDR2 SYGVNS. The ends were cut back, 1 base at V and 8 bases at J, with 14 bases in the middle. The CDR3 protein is CASSEFLGAEEKLFF. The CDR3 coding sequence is TGTGCCAGCAGTGAATTTCTGGGGGCAGAAGAAAAACTGTTTTTT.

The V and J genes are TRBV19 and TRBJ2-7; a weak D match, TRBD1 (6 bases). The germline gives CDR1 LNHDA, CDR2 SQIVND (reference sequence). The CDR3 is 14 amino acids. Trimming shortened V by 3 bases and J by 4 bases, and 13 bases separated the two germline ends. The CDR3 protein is CASSMSGHIYEQYF. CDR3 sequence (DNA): TGTGCCAGTAGTATGTCGGGACACATATACGAGCAGTACTTC.

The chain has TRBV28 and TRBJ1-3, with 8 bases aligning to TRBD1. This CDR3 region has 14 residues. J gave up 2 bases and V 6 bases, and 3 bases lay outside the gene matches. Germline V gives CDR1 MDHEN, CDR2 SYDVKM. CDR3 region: CASRTQGAGNTIYF. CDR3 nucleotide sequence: TGTGCCAGCAGAACACAGGGGGCTGGAAACACCATATATTTT.

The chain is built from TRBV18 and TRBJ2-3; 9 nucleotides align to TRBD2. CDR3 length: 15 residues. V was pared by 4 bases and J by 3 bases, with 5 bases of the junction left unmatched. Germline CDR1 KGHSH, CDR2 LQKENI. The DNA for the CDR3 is TGTGCCAGCTCACTAGCGGGAGCGAGGACAGATACGCAGTATTTT. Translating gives CASSLAGARTDTQYF.

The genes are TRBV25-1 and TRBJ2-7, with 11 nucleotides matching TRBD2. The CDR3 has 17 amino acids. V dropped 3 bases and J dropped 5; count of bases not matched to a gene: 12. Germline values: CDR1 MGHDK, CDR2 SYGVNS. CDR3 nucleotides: TGTGCCAGCAGTGAGCCCGCTAGCGGGGGGCCCCCCCACGAGCAGTACTTC. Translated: CASSEPASGGPPHEQYF.

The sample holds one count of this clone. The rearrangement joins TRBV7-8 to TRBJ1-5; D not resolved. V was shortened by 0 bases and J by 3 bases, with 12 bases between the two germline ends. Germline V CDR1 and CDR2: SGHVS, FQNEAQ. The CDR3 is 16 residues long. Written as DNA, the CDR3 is TGTGCCAGCAGCTTAGCGGAGGCCATTACCAATCAGCCCCAGCATTTT. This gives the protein CASSLAEAITNQPQHF.